The sequence of this TCR beta chain was determined in a study of T cell repertoires in cytomegalovirus infection. Study overall: Based on public TCR beta signatures, there were indications of CMV infection and of a matching HLA type. Study-wide findings and caveats: In two of eight donors, the top clonotype was HLA-C-restricted CMV-specific.

This clonotype was counted between two and nine times. Its target is not known. TCRdb reprocessed the reads via MiXCR and lists one record per CDR3 protein. In the table there are approximately 1,000,000 distinct CDR3 sequences, more than 25% of which are singletons. CDR1 is SEHNR, CDR2 FQNEAQ, per germline (reference sequence). This CDR3 region has 16 residues. J was trimmed by 0 bases and V by 5 bases; bases with no gene match: 5. Sequencing used cultured CD8+ T cells from PBMCs, obtained from culture after CMV antigen stimulation. This chain uses TRBV7-9 with TRBJ2-7, with 12 bases that match TRBD2. This TCR came from a human donor in good health (CMV status not recorded). Some clones in this sample may be carry-over from other donors' samples. The CDR3 DNA follows: TGTGCCAGCAGCCGTAGACTAGCGGGGGACTCCTACGAGCAGTACTTC. Its translation: CASSRRLAGDSYEQYF. Full variable domain (missing parts from reference TRBV7-9 and TRBJ2-7): DTGVSQNPRHKITKRGQNVTFRCDPISEHNRLYWYRQTLGQGPEFLTYFQNEAQLEKSRLLSDRFSAERPKGSFSTLEIQRTEQGDSAMYLCASSRRLAGDSYEQYFGPGTRLTVT.